Below are 16 T cell receptor beta chains sequenced from a single sample in a study of T cells in Graves' hyperthyroidism and ophthalmopathy. From RNA transcripts, TCR beta CDR3 regions were amplified. An initial round of RT-PCR targeting the TCR CDR3 relied on the HTBI primer set. TCRdb passed the multiplex PCR reads through MiXCR, listing each CDR3 protein once. Of 500,000 to 600,000 distinct CDR3 sequences listed, 16% were seen once; the top ten hold 18%. Sequencing used blood. The source of these receptors is a woman younger than 30 with Graves' hyperthyroidism.

The sample holds a few counts of this clonotype. The CDR3 DNA reads TGCGCCAGCAGTGAACGGACAGGCCAGTTAGAGACCCAGTACTTC. Translated, it gives CASSERTGQLETQYF. The chain joins TRBV10-2 to TRBJ2-5, with 7 positions matching TRBD1. The CDR3 runs to 15 residues. Trimming cost V 3 bases and J 4 bases; bases outside gene matches: 8. In germline, CDR1 is WSHSY, CDR2 SAAADI.

The chain combines TRBV25-1 with TRBJ2-1; D perhaps matches TRBD2 (7 bases). TRBJ2-7 explains the end of the DNA better; the J call may be wrong. CDR3 size: 16 residues. Per the germline V gene, CDR1 is MGHDK and CDR2 is SYGVNS. CDR3 DNA: TGTGCCAGCAGTGATGTCGGGGGGCCCCGAGGCAATGAGCAGTACTTC. Amino acid sequence: CASSDVGGPRGNEQYF.

The sample holds a few counts of this clonotype. The chain uses TRBV27 and TRBJ2-7; 9 nucleotides match TRBD1. Germline-derived CDR1 and CDR2 are MNHEY and SMNVEV (reference sequence). The CDR3 sequence is 14 residues long. V lost 5 bases and J lost 1; bases outside the gene matches: 3. CDR3 in amino acids: CASSTDRGSYEQYF. The CDR3 DNA reads TGTGCCAGCAGTACGGACAGGGGATCCTACGAGCAGTACTTC.

The V gene is TRBV28, the J gene TRBJ2-1; a possible D gene is TRBD1 (5 bases). The CDR3 consists of 15 residues. Germline CDR1 and CDR2: MDHEN and SYDVKM. V was shortened by 3 bases and J by 7 bases, with 16 bases between the two germline ends. The CDR3 DNA follows: TGTGCCAGCAGTTTCTTGGACATCCCCAGGAATGAGCAGTTCTTC. Translated: CASSFLDIPRNEQFF.

This clonotype showed up many times. The chain links TRBV7-9 to TRBJ2-3, with D possibly being TRBD2 (6 bases). With 4 bases removed from V and 6 bases from J, the gap between germline ends came to 17 bases. This CDR3 spans 15 amino acids. Germline CDR1 is SEHNR and CDR2 is FQNEAQ (reference sequence). Written as DNA, the CDR3 is TGTGCCAGCAGCTCAAGCACGGGGGTGTCGGATACGCAGTATTTT. Amino acid sequence: CASSSSTGVSDTQYF.

This clonotype came up a few times. This chain connects TRBV6-1 to TRBJ2-2; D gene uncertain. Trimming shortened V by 1 base and J by 6 bases, and 12 bases separated the two germline ends. Germline CDR1 and CDR2: MNHNS and SASEGT. The CDR3 extends over 15 amino acids. CDR3 nucleotide sequence: TGTGCCAGCAGTGAAGAGGGAAGGGATTCCGGGGAGCTGTTTTTT. It codes for CASSEEGRDSGELFF.

The sample holds many counts of this clonotype. This chain's CDR3 is CAWSGGNYGYTF. In DNA form, the CDR3 reads TGTGCCTGGAGTGGGGGGAACTATGGCTACACCTTC. The V and J genes are TRBV30 and TRBJ1-2, with a weak D call TRBD1 (5 bases). Germline CDR1 reads GTSNPN; CDR2 reads SVGIG (reference sequence). The CDR3 consists of 12 residues. Trimming removed 1 base at V and 2 bases at J, with 5 bases between.

This clonotype occurred a few times. The chain employs TRBV12-5 and TRBJ2-7; 7 bases line up with TRBD1. CDR3 length equals 13 residues. Germline CDR1 reads LGHNT; CDR2 reads FRNRAP. The V gene end was trimmed by 6 bases and the J gene end by 5 bases; junction bases not matched to a gene: 7. The CDR3 reads CASGQRGRNEQYF. CDR3 coding DNA: TGTGCTAGTGGGCAAAGGGGGCGGAACGAGCAGTACTTC.

This sequence joins TRBV13 and TRBJ2-7, with 10 nucleotides matching TRBD2. With 2 bases clipped from V and 2 bases from J, the junction kept 6 bases outside the gene matches. The CDR3 sequence is 16 residues long. The V gene's germline CDR1 is PRHDT and CDR2 FYEKMQ (reference sequence). The CDR3: CASSLKLAGPTYEQYF. DNA of the CDR3: TGTGCCAGCAGCTTAAAACTAGCGGGGCCTACCTACGAGCAGTACTTC.

V is TRBV20-1 and J is TRBJ1-1; D perhaps matches TRBD1 (5 bases). There are 15 residues in the CDR3. V was trimmed by 3 bases and J by 1 base, leaving 15 bases between them. Germline CDR1 reads DFQATT; CDR2 reads SNEGSKA (reference sequence). This CDR3 is CSASGSGRGNTEAFF. Here the CDR3 DNA reads TGCAGTGCTAGTGGGTCGGGGAGGGGGAACACTGAAGCTTTCTTT.

Comment on this clonotype: Since a much larger clone is just one base distant, this may be a read error. This rearrangement joins TRBV5-1 to TRBJ2-7; TRBD1 matches 11 bases. The DNA end favors TRBJ2-1, so the J call may be wrong. The CDR3 spans 16 residues. In germline, CDR1 is SGHRS, CDR2 YFSETQ. The DNA of the CDR3 is TGCGCCAGCAGCCCCTGGACAGGGGGCCGAACCTACGAGCAGTTCTTC. As protein: CASSPWTGGRTYEQFF.

This rearrangement joins TRBV24-1 to TRBJ2-1; the D gene could be TRBD1 or TRBD2 (5 bases each). Germline CDR1 KGHDR, CDR2 SFDVKD. CDR3 length: 16 residues. Trimming took 5 bases from V and 4 from J, leaving 17 bases between them. This CDR3 reads CATSAYGTHDYNEQFF. For the CDR3, the DNA is TGTGCCACCAGTGCTTACGGGACCCATGATTACAATGAGCAGTTCTTC.

This clonotype was counted between two and nine times. The chain joins TRBV6-2 or TRBV6-3 to TRBJ2-7; D possibly corresponds to TRBD1 (5 bases). The length of the CDR3 is 15 residues. The germline V gene has CDR1 MNHEY and CDR2 SVGEGT. Trimming removed 2 bases from V and 1 base from J, with 12 bases in between. The CDR3 region is CASSYRTGRSYEQYF. Written as DNA, the CDR3 is TGTGCCAGCAGTTACAGAACAGGTCGATCCTACGAGCAGTACTTC.

The chain combines TRBV25-1 with TRBJ2-3; a possible D gene is TRBD1 (5 bases). The CDR3 covers 15 residues. The germline V and J ends were trimmed by 1 base and 4 bases, with 12 bases remaining between them. Germline CDR1 MGHDK, CDR2 SYGVNS. This CDR3 reads CASSESARVADTQYF. In nucleotides, the CDR3 is TGTGCCAGCAGTGAATCGGCCAGGGTGGCAGATACGCAGTATTTT. Together with reference TRBV25-1 and TRBJ2-3, the CDR3 gives the full variable domain: EADIYQTPRYLVIGTGKKITLECSQTMGHDKMYWYQQDPGMELHLIHYSYGVNSTEKGDLSSESTVSRIRTEHFPLTLESARPSHTSQYLCASSESARVADTQYFGPGTRLTVL.

This clonotype has ten or more counts. This chain's CDR3 is CASRKDSLNTEAFF. In DNA, the CDR3 is TGTGCCAGCAGAAAGGACAGCCTGAACACTGAAGCTTTCTTT. The chain is built from TRBV7-2 and TRBJ1-1, with a possible D match to TRBD1 (6 bases). Germline V lookup: CDR1 SGHTA, CDR2 FQGNSA. Trimming pared 6 bases from V and 0 bases from J, leaving 11 bases between. The CDR3 loop spans 14 amino acids.

The chain is built from TRBV5-1 and TRBJ1-4; 7 nucleotides align to TRBD1. J lost 8 bases, V lost 4 bases, and 8 bases had no gene match. The CDR3 sequence is 14 residues long. CDR1 is SGHRS and CDR2 is YFSETQ in the germline V gene. DNA for the CDR3: TGCGCCAGCAGCCAAACCGACAGGGTGGAAAAACTGTTTTTT. It specifies CASSQTDRVEKLFF.